The entry that follows covers one TCR beta chain sequence. Its antigen is not known. This sample is part of a study of T cell responses to AZD1222 COVID-19 vaccine. Trimming removed 4 bases at V and 0 bases at J, with 7 bases between. The CDR3 spans 14 residues. Germline lookup yields CDR1 GTSNPN and CDR2 SVGIG (reference sequence). Broader study findings: Two doses of AZD1222 preceded a rise in Spike-specific TCR breadth and depth.

Here immunoSEQ multiplex PCR was the method, and the copy in TCRdb shows in-frame clones only, minus some. The repertoire holds more than 120,000 clones, with more than 70% as singletons. The rearrangement uses TRBV30 and TRBJ1-6; D is unresolved. The receptor was derived from an adult who received the AZD1222 COVID-19 vaccine. The specimen comprised peripheral blood, sampled 28 days after the second AZD1222 dose. Written as DNA, the CDR3 is TGTGCCTGGACAGAGAGCTCCTATAATTCACCCCTCCACTTT. Translating it yields CAWTESSYNSPLHF. The whole variable domain, filled in from reference TRBV30 and TRBJ1-6, reads SQTIHQWPATLVQPVGSPLSLECTVEGTSNPNLYWYRQAAGRGLQLLFYSVGIGQISSEVPQNLSASRPQDRQFILSSKKLLLSDSGFYLCAWTESSYNSPLHFGNGTRLTVT.